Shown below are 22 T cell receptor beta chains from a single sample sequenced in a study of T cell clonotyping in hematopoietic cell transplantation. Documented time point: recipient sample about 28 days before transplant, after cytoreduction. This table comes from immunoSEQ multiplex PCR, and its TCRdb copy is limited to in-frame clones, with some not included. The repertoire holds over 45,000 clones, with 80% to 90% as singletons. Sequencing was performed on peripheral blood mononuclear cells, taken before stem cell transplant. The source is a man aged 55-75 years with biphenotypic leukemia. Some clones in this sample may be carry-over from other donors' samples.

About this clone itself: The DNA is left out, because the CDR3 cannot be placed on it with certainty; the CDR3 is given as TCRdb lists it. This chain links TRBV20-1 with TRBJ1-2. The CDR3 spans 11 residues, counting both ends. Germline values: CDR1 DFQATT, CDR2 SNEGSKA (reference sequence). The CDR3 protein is CSARDFGEGTF.

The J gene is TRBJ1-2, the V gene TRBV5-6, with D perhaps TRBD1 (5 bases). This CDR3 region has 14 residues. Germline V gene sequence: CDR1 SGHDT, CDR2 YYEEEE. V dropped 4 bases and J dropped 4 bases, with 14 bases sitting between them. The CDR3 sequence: CASSARVPVYGYTF. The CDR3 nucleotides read TGTGCCAGCAGCGCCAGGGTGCCCGTCTATGGCTACACCTTC. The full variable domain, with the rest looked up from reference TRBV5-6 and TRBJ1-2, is DAGVTQSPTHLIKTRGQQVTLRCSPKSGHDTVSWYQQALGQGPQFIFQYYEEEERQRGNFPDRFSGHQFPNYSSELNVNALLLGDSALYLCASSARVPVYGYTFGSGTRLTVV.

CDR3 coding DNA: TGTGCCAGCGCTAGGAGTGTGCCTAATGAAAAACTGTTTTTT. This gives the protein CASARSVPNEKLFF. The V call is TRBV28, the J call TRBJ1-4; D call uncertain. CDR3 length: 14 amino acids. Germline lookup yields CDR1 MDHEN and CDR2 SYDVKM. Trimming took 8 bases from V and 3 from J, leaving 13 bases between them.

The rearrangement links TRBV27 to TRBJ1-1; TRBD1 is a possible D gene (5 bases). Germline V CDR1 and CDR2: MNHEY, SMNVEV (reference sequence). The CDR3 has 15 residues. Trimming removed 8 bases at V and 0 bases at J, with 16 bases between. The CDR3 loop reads CASGSGRYMNTEAFF. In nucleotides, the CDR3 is TGTGCCAGCGGTTCAGGGCGTTATATGAACACTGAAGCTTTCTTT.

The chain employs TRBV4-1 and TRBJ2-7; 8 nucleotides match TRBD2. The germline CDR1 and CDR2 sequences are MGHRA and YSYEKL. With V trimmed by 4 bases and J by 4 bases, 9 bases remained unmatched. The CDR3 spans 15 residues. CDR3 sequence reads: CASSPQAGVRYEQYF. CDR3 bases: TGCGCCAGCAGCCCCCAAGCGGGAGTACGGTACGAGCAGTACTTC.

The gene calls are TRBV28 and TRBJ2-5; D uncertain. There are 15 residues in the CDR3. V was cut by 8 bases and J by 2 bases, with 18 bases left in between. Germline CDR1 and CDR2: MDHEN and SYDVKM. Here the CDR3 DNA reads TGTGCCAGCGGAAAAAGCAGAGCGATACAAGAGACCCAGTACTTC. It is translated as CASGKSRAIQETQYF.

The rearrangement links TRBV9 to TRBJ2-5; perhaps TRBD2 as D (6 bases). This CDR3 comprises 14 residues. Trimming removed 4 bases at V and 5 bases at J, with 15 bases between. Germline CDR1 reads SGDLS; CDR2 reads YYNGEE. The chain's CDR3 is CASSWATSSETQYF. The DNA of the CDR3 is TGTGCCAGCAGCTGGGCAACTAGCTCGGAGACCCAGTACTTC.

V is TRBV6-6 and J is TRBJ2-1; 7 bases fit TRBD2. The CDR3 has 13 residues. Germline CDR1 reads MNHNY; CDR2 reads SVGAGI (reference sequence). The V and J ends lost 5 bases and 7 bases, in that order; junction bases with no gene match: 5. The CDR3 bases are TGTGCCAGCAGTGGACTAGATATGAATGAGCAGTTCTTC. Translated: CASSGLDMNEQFF.

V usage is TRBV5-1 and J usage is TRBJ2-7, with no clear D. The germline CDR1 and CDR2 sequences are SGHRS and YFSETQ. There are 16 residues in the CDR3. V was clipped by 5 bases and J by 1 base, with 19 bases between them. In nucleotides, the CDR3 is TGCGCCAGCAGTTACGACCCAGGACGGAATTCCTACGAGCAGTACTTC. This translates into CASSYDPGRNSYEQYF.

CDR3 region: CASSPGTSNTEAFF. CDR3 nucleotide sequence: TGTGCCAGCAGCCCCGGGACTTCGAACACTGAAGCTTTCTTT. This rearrangement joins TRBV5-4 to TRBJ1-1; possible D gene TRBD1, 5 bases. From germline, CDR1 is SGHNT and CDR2 YYREEE (reference sequence). Trimming removed 4 bases at V and 1 base at J, with 11 bases between. The CDR3 totals 14 residues.

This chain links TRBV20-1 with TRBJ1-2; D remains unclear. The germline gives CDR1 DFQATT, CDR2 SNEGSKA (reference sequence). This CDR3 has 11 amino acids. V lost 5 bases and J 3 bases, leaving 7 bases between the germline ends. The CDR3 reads CSAERDYGYTF. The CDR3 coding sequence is TGCAGTGCTGAAAGAGACTATGGCTACACCTTC.

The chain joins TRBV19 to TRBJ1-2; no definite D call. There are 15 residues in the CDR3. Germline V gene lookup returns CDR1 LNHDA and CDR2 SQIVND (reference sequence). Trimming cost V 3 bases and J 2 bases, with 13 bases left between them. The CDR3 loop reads CASSMLGSRNYGYTF. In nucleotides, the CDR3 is TGTGCCAGTAGTATGTTGGGCAGTCGAAACTATGGCTACACCTTC.

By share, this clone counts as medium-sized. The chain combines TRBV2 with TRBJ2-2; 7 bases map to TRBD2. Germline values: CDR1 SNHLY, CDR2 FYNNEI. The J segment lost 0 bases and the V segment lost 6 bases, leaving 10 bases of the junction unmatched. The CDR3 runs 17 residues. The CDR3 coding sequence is TGTGCCAGCAGGGCTGTCCGACTAGCTGCGAACACCGGGGAGCTGTTTTTT. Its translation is CASRAVRLAANTGELFF.

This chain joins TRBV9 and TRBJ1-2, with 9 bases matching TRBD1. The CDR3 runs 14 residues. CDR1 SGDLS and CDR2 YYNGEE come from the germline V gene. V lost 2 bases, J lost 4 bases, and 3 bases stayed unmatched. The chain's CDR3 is CASSVGQGVYGYTF. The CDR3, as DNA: TGTGCCAGCAGCGTGGGACAGGGCGTCTATGGCTACACCTTC.

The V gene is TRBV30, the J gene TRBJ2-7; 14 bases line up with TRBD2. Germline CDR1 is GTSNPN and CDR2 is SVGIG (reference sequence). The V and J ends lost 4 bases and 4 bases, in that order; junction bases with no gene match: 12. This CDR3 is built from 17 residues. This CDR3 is CAWNPRGGLAGAYEQYF. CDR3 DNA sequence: TGTGCCTGGAACCCACGCGGGGGACTAGCGGGAGCTTACGAGCAGTACTTC.

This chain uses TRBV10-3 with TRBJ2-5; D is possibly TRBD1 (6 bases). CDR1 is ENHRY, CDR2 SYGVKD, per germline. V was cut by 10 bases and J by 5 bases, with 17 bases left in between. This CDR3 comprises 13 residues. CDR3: CATQTGYGETQYF. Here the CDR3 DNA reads TGTGCCACGCAGACAGGCTATGGGGAGACCCAGTACTTC.

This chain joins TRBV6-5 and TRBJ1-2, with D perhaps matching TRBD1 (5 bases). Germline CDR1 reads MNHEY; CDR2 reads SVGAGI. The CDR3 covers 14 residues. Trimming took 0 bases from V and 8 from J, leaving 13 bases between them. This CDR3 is CASSYSTVARGYTF. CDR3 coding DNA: TGTGCCAGCAGTTACTCGACAGTGGCTCGGGGCTACACCTTC.

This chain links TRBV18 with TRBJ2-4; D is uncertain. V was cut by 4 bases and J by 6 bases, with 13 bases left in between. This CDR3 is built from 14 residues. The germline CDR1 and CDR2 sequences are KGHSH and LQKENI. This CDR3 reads CASSLSLPRNIQYF. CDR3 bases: TGTGCCAGCTCACTGAGCCTTCCGAGAAACATTCAGTACTTC.

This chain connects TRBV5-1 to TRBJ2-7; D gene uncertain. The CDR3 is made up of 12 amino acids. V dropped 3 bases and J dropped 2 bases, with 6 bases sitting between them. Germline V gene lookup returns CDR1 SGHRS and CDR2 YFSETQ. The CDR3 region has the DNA TGCGCCAGCAGCTCGAGCCCCTACGAGCAGTACTTC. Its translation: CASSSSPYEQYF. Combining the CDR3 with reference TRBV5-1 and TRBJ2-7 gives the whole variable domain KAGVTQTPRYLIKTRGQQVTLSCSPISGHRSVSWYQQTPGQGLQFLFEYFSETQRNKGNFPGRFSGRQFSNSRSEMNVSTLELGDSALYLCASSSSPYEQYFGPGTRLTVT.

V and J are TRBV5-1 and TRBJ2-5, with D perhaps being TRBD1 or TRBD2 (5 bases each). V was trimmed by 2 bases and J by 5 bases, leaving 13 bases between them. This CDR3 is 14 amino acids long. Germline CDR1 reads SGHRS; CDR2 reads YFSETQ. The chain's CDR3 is CASSFGTTRETQYF. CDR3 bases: TGCGCCAGCAGCTTCGGGACCACCAGGGAGACCCAGTACTTC.

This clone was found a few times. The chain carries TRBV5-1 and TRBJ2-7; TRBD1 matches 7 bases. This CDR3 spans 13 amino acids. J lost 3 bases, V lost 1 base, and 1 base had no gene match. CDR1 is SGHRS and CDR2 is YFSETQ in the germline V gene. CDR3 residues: CASSLRGHYEQYF. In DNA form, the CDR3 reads TGCGCCAGCAGCTTGAGGGGGCACTACGAGCAGTACTTC.

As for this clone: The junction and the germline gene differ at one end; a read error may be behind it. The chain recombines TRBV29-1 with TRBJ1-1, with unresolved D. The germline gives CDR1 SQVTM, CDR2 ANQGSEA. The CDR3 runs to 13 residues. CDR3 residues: CSVEGPSQVKAFF. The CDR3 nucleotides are TGCAGCGTCGAAGGGCCCTCACAAGTAAAGGCTTTCTTT.